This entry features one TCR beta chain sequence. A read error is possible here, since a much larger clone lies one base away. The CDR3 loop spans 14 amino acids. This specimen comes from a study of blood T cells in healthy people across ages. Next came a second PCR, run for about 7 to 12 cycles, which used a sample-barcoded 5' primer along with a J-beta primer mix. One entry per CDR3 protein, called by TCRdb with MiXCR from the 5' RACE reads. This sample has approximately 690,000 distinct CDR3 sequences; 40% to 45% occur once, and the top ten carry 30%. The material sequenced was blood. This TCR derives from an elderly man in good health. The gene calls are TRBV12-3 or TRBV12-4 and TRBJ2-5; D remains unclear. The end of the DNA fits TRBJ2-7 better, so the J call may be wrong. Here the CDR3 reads CASSVVGTNYEQYF. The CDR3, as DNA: TGTGCCAGCAGCGTAGTTGGTACAAACTACGAGCAGTACTTC.